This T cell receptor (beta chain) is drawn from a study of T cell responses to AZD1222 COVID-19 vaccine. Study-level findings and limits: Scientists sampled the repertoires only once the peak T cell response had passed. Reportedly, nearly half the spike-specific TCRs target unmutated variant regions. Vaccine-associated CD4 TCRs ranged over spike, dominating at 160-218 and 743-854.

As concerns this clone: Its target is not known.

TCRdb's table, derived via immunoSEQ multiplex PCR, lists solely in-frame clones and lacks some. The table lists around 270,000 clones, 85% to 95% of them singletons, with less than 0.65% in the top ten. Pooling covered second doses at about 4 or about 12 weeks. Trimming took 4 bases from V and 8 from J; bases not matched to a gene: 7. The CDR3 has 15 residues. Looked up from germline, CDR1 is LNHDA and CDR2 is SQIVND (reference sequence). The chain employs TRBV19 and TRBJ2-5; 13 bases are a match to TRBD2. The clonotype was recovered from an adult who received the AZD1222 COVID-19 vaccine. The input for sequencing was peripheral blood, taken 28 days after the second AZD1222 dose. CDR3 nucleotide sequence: TGTGCCAGTAGTAGTACCACTAGCGGGGGGGCAACCCAGTACTTC. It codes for CASSSTTSGGATQYF. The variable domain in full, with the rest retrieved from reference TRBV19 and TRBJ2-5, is DGGITQSPKYLFRKEGQNVTLSCEQNLNHDAMYWYRQDPGQGLRLIYYSQIVNDFQKGDIAEGYSVSREKKESFPLTVTSAQKNPTAFYLCASSSTTSGGATQYFGPGTRLLVL.